Listed below are T cell receptor beta chains from one sample, sequenced in a study of T cells expressing NK-cell markers. TCRdb reprocessed the 5' RACE reads, keeping one entry per CDR3 protein, no DNA. The sample shows approximately 170,000 distinct CDR3 sequences, and roughly a fifth sits with its ten largest clones. Sequenced: blood T cells: a sorted CD56 or NKG2C T cell subset, CD4+ or CD8+ T cells, or bulk PBMC T cells (not recorded which). These receptors were collected from a man aged 18-69 years in good health. Each CDR3 is given with its conserved first and last residue.

TRBV5-8	15	TRBJ2-1	CASSAGTAAYNEQFF
TRBV18	14	TRBJ2-5	CASSPPEVRETQYF
TRBV21-1	11	TRBJ2-5	CASPAAGQEYF
TRBV5-4	14	TRBJ1-2	CASSLNLGPNGYTF
TRBV6-1	14	TRBJ2-3	CASSDFGSTDTQYF
TRBV10-3	14	TRBJ2-5	CAISDPRRKETQYF
TRBV15	15	TRBJ1-6	CATSMEDRANSPLHF
TRBV6-5	14	TRBJ2-1	CASSHRDPYNEQFF
TRBV19	15	TRBJ2-1	CASSIGSGGASEQFF
TRBV27	16	TRBJ2-7	CASVFLGPGRAYEQYF
TRBV28	11	TRBJ1-1	CASSQAGEAFF
TRBV6-1	15	TRBJ1-5	CASSEDRHPLQPQHF
TRBV27	17	TRBJ2-1	CASSFLGAGDAYNEQFF
TRBV12-3/TRBV12-4	14	TRBJ1-2	CASTPAVYSYGYTF
TRBV4-2	13	TRBJ2-5	CASNTGTQETQYF
TRBV20-1	16	TRBJ2-5	CSARSTVDSSQETQYF
TRBV5-6	17	TRBJ2-1	CASSFVAGRGAYNEQFF
TRBV3-1	16	TRBJ1-1	CASSQRPKGLNTEAFF
TRBV20-1	12	TRBJ1-1	CSAVQGTTEAFF
TRBV7-7	15	TRBJ2-1	CASSLGRGPGNEQFF
TRBV24-1	12	TRBJ1-2	CATSDPGTTYTF
TRBV2	18	TRBJ2-5	CASLGWTSGTTKRETQYF
TRBV6-5	18	TRBJ2-7	CASSYSGGWPSSSYEQYF
TRBV19	14	TRBJ1-5	CASRGYDGYQPQHF
TRBV7-6	15	TRBJ2-1	CASSLDAHSYNEQFF
TRBV5-6	16	TRBJ2-7	CASSFGGRSPIYEQYF
TRBV2	16	TRBJ2-3	CASSDPRQGTTDTQYF
TRBV6-5	14	TRBJ2-1	CASSLQGGRNEQFF
TRBV6-1	15	TRBJ2-1	CASSVTAGDYNEQFF
TRBV11-2	16	TRBJ2-5	CASSSGHGLDPWAQYF
TRBV9	15	TRBJ2-1	CASSAGGGGAFEQFF
TRBV4-2	20	TRBJ2-1	CASSQLLRTSGGAGYNEQFF
TRBV4-1	16	TRBJ2-2	CASSQARGGSTGELFF
TRBV6-2/TRBV6-3	16	TRBJ2-2	CASNRPPGTVTGELFF
TRBV19	17	TRBJ2-1	CASSILAVSQRLNEQFF
TRBV24-1	15	TRBJ2-1	CATSGGQARFDEQFF
TRBV28	13	TRBJ1-1	CASSAAGNTEAFF
TRBV5-5	14	TRBJ1-1	CASSFWTGAPEAFF
TRBV20-1	15	TRBJ2-7	CSARDASFISYEQYF
TRBV28	14	TRBJ2-3	CASSRTGPTDTQYF
TRBV6-1	17	TRBJ1-2	CASSIGFGTGADYGYTF
TRBV7-3	14	TRBJ1-1	CASSWTGGGTEAFF
TRBV2	11	TRBJ1-1	CASSEWDEAFF
TRBV7-9	17	TRBJ2-6	CASSMPRGVAGANVLTF
TRBV4-2	15	TRBJ2-3	CASSLDTPNTDTQYF
TRBV11-2	14	TRBJ2-7	CASSPGMGGYEQYF
TRBV15	13	TRBJ1-1	CATSRDVNTEAFF
TRBV2	15	TRBJ2-7	CASSEAAGSLTWRYF
TRBV19	17	TRBJ2-2	CASTDTGVRGFTGELFF
TRBV7-8	16	TRBJ2-3	CASSSLADRIGETQYF
TRBV9	16	TRBJ1-6	CASSVGQSRENSPLHF
TRBV2	16	TRBJ2-1	CASSPTPQGAYNEQFF
TRBV6-2/TRBV6-3	13	TRBJ2-2	CARQPGEIGELFF
TRBV27	13	TRBJ1-1	CASSYGEDTEAFF
TRBV11-2	15	TRBJ2-1	CASSSFWDRANEQFF
TRBV5-5	14	TRBJ2-7	CASATGTAIYEQYF
TRBV6-1	17	TRBJ1-2	CASTQELPGQPNYGYTF
TRBV6-5	16	TRBJ2-7	CASSYSIFDRVYEQYF